A selection of T cell receptor beta chains follows, all from one sample in a study of spatial heterogeneity in lung cancer. TCRdb passed the 5' RACE reads through MiXCR, listing each CDR3 protein once. The sample yields approximately 1,200 distinct CDR3 sequences, 15% to 18% seen once. The input for sequencing was lung tumor tissue, taken at surgery. These receptor sequences come from a male donor with early-stage non-small cell lung cancer. Each CDR3 is given without its conserved first and last residue. The order of the fields is CDR3 length, V gene, J gene, CDR3 protein.

12,TRBV14,TRBJ2-2,ASSQDRDGGELF
14,TRBV24-1,TRBJ1-5,ATSDTTRGGGQPQH
10,TRBV28,TRBJ2-5,ASSRQEETQY
10,TRBV7-6,TRBJ2-2,ASSLVAGRLF
13,TRBV14,TRBJ2-7,ASSPGLAGVEEQY
12,TRBV5-1,TRBJ2-7,ASSKGTSGLEQY
13,TRBV3-1,TRBJ2-5,ASSHLAGVLETQY
12,TRBV20-1,TRBJ1-2,SAKKDRTNYGYT
15,TRBV7-9,TRBJ2-7,ASSPPPGTSRAYEQY
11,TRBV20-1,TRBJ2-3,SEDGTQGDTQY
15,TRBV20-1,TRBJ2-1,SASQGAGRRAYNEQF
14,TRBV18,TRBJ2-3,ASSPGTSGSTDTQY
11,TRBV12-3/TRBV12-4,TRBJ1-5,ASSLGNNQPQH
12,TRBV5-5,TRBJ2-5,ASSHSTSAETQY
14,TRBV7-3,TRBJ2-1,ASSDYRSQGSNEQF
12,TRBV7-8,TRBJ1-5,ASSLDQGNQPQH
17,TRBV12-2,TRBJ2-7,ASRLAQKGLAFDTYEQY
13,TRBV6-5,TRBJ2-2,ASSYSDENTGELF
12,TRBV28,TRBJ2-7,ASSATRDRSEQY
14,TRBV9,TRBJ2-2,ASSAGLASNTGELF
15,TRBV7-2,TRBJ2-1,ASSLDFAGGPWNEQF
12,TRBV2,TRBJ1-1,ASSDRDKRSEAF
14,TRBV20-1,TRBJ2-6,SAKRQGLSGANVLT
12,TRBV7-9,TRBJ1-6,AVEGESGRSPLR
13,TRBV25-1,TRBJ2-2,ASSAIEQNTGELF
13,TRBV27,TRBJ1-6,ASSRRGLENSPLH
12,TRBV20-1,TRBJ2-1,SARGQTSLNEQF
11,TRBV10-3,TRBJ2-1,AILAGGPSEQF
13,TRBV5-1,TRBJ1-1,ASSLAGQTNTEAF
14,TRBV7-2,TRBJ1-4,ASSLGGHPLEEKLF
12,TRBV7-9,TRBJ2-5,ASSRTAVKETQY
11,TRBV7-3,TRBJ2-2,ASSGVPTGELF
14,TRBV7-3,TRBJ2-3,ASSLTGTSPSDTQY
10,TRBV6-2/TRBV6-3,TRBJ2-5,ASTYGVETQY
13,TRBV9,TRBJ2-7,ASSVGGSSSYEQY
14,TRBV6-1,TRBJ1-1,ASSPLTGTLNTEAF
12,TRBV28,TRBJ2-5,ASSLVGVTETQY
14,TRBV5-6,TRBJ2-1,ASSFRSGTKYNEQF
13,TRBV6-5,TRBJ2-3,ASRPGLATTDTQY
12,TRBV29-1,TRBJ2-2,SVPGPLNTGELF
11,TRBV5-1,TRBJ2-3,ATGGASTDTQY
10,TRBV6-1,TRBJ1-2,AFGEGNYGYT
11,TRBV20-1,TRBJ2-5,SAPWNGRETQY
9,TRBV6-6,TRBJ1-1,ASSPGSASF
13,TRBV7-3,TRBJ2-3,ASSLAGTGADTQY
13,TRBV20-1,TRBJ2-7,SAPRPSGGRWEQY
12,TRBV6-5,TRBJ1-5,ASSYRPTIQPQH
13,TRBV2,TRBJ2-1,ASSEMASGGDEQF
13,TRBV5-1,TRBJ2-1,ASSLAGTGYNEQF
13,TRBV20-1,TRBJ1-4,SARIMGGGNEKLF